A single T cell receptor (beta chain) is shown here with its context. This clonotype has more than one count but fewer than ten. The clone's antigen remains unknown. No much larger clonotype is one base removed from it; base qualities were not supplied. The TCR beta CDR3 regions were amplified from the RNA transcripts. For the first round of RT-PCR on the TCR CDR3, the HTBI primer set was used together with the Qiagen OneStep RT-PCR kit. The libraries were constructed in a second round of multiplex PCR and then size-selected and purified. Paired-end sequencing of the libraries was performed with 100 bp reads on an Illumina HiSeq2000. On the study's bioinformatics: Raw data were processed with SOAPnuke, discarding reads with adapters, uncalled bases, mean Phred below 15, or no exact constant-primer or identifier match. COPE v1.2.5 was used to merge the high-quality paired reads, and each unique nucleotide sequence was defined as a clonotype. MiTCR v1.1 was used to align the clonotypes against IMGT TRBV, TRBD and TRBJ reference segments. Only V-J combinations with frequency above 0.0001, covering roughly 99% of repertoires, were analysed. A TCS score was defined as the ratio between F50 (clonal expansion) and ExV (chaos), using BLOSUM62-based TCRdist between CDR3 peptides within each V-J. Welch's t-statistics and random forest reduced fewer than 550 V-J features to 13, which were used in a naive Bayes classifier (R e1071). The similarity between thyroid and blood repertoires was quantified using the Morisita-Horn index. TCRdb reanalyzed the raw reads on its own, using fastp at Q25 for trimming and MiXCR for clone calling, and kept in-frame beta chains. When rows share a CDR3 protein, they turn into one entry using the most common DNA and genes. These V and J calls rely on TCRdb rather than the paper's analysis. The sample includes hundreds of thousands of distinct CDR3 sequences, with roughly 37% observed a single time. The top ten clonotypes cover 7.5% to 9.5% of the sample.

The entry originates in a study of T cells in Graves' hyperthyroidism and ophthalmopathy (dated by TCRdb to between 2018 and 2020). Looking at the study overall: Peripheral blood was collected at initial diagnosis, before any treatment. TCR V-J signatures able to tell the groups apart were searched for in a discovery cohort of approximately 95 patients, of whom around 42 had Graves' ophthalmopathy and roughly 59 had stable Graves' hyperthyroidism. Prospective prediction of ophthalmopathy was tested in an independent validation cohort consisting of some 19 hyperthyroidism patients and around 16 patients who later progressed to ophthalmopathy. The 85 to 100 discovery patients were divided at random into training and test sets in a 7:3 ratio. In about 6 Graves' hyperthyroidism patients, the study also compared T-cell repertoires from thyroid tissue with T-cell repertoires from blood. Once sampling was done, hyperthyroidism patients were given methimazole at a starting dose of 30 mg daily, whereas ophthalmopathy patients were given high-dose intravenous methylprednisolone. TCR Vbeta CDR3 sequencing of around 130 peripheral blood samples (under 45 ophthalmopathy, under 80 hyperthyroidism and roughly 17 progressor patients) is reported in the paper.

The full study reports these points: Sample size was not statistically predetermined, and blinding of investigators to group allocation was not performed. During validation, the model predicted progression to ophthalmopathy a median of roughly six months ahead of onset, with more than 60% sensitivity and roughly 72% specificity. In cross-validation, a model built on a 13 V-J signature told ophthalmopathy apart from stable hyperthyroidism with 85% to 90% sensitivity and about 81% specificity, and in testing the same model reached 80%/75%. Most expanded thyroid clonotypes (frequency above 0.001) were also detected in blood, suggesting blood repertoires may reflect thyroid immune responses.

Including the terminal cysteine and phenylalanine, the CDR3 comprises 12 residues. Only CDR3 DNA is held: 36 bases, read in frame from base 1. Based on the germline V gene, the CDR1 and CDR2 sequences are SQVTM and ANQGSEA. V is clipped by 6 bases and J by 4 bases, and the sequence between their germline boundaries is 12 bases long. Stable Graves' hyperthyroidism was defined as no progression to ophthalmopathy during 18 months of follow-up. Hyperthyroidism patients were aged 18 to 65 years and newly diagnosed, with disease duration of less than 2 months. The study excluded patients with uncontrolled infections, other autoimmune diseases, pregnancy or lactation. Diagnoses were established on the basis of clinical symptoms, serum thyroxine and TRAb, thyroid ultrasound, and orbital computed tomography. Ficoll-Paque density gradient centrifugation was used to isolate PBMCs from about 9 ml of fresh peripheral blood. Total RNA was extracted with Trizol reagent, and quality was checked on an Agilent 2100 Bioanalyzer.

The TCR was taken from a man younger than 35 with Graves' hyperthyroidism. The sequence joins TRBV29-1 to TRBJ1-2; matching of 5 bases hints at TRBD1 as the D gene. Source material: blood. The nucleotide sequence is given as TGCAGCGTCCAACAGGAGTTCTATGGCTACACCTTC. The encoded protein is CSVQQEFYGYTF.